Sequencing of this T cell receptor beta chain was carried out in a study of cytomegalovirus exposure and HLA in healthy donors. Study results and caveats: Analysis was carried out at a later point, and it linked a missense DCLRE1C variant to TCR beta V- and J-gene trimming. Looking again later, the authors saw that most CMV-associated TCR beta chains seemed HLA-restricted. Donor immune exposure was known only as CMV serostatus. Earlier results showed most TCR beta V segments being productive about 90% or about 30% of the time.

The primer mix had 60 Vbeta and 13 Jbeta primers. Generated by immunoSEQ multiplex PCR, the TCRdb table keeps only in-frame clones and is missing some. The listing records 68,000 or so clones. The germline CDR1 and CDR2 sequences are SQVTM and ANQGSEA. V dropped 7 bases and J dropped 6; count of bases not matched to a gene: 3. The length of the CDR3 is 12 residues. About this clone: Its antigen is not identified.

Sequenced input: PBMCs. This chain uses TRBV29-1 with TRBJ2-1, with 10 bases that match TRBD2. This clonotype was obtained from a female donor in good health and CMV-seropositive. For the CDR3, the DNA is TGCAGCGCTGAGCGGGGGGGCAATGAGCAGTTCTTC. It is translated as CSAERGGNEQFF.